This is a list of T cell receptor beta chains from one sample in a study of CD8+CD57+ T cells in acquired aplastic anemia. A single record per CDR3 protein comes from TCRdb applying MiXCR to the reads. The data contain 150,000 to 200,000 distinct CDR3 sequences, approximately 48% of them singletons. The specimen sequenced was sorted CD4+, CD8+, or CD8+CD57+ T cells (not recorded which) from PBMCs. The origin of the receptors is a human donor with aplastic anemia. Each CDR3 is given with its conserved first and last residue. A D gene is named only where the DNA matches it firmly. The size entry is marked missing in some rows and otherwise reads once, few, many or a size class.

few	TRBV24-1	NA	TRBJ2-2	TGTGCCACCAGTGATCGTACAGGGCTGTTTTTT	CATSDRTGLFF
many	TRBV9	NA	TRBJ2-3	TGTGCCAGCAGCTCTATAGCCGGAGATACGCAGTATTTT	CASSSIAGDTQYF
NA	TRBV11-2	NA	TRBJ2-2	TGTGCCAGCAGTCCGCGAGGGGGAGGGCCTTACGGGGAGCTGGTTTTT	CASSPRGGGPYGELVF
NA	TRBV10-3	NA	TRBJ1-3	TGTGCCATCATGTGGGGAAACACCATATATTTT	CAIMWGNTIYF
NA	TRBV5-1	NA	TRBJ1-1	TGCGCCAGCAGCTTGTTAGGGAGAGGAAGCACTGACGCTTTCTTT	CASSLLGRGSTDAFF
NA	TRBV24-1	TRBD1	TRBJ1-2	TGTGCCACGGGCCAGGGGGCAGGCTACACCTTC	CATGQGAGYTF
NA	TRBV10-1	TRBD1	TRBJ1-2	TGCGCCTTCGTAATTTGGACAGGGGACAGCTATGGCTACACCTTC	CAFVIWTGDSYGYTF
many	TRBV24-1	NA	TRBJ2-7	TGTGCCACCAGTGAACAGGGAACCGAGCAGTGCTTC	CATSEQGTEQCF
NA	TRBV3-1	TRBD1	TRBJ2-3	TGTGCCAGCAGGGGGGACAGGGGTCCAGATACGCAGTATTTT	CASRGDRGPDTQYF
once	TRBV10-3	TRBD2	TRBJ2-1	TGTGCCATCCGGGGGGGCGGGGGGGCCGTAGAGCAGTTCTTC	CAIRGGGGAVEQFF
NA	TRBV10-3	NA	TRBJ1-2	TGTGCCATCGCGGCAGCCTCTGGAAACACCTTC	CAIAAASGNTF
NA	TRBV20-1	NA	TRBJ1-1	TGCAGTGCTGTCGGGCACGGGGGGATAAGAGCTTTCTTT	CSAVGHGGIRAFF
NA	TRBV5-1	TRBD2	TRBJ2-7	TGCGCCAGCAGCTTCCTAGCGGGAGGAAGCGAGCAGTACTTC	CASSFLAGGSEQYF
many	TRBV20-1	NA	TRBJ2-7	TGCAGTGCTAGAGGAGCAGGAGTGCTCGCCGGCGAGCAGTACTTC	CSARGAGVLAGEQYF
NA	TRBV6-2/TRBV6-3	NA	TRBJ2-6	TGTGCCAGCAGTTTTTGGCTATCTGGGGCCAACGTCCTGACTTTC	CASSFWLSGANVLTF
NA	TRBV7-9	NA	TRBJ1-2	TGTGCCAGCAGCTTAGTTTGGGGGGAGAATGGCTACACCTTC	CASSLVWGENGYTF
NA	TRBV4-2	NA	TRBJ2-1	TGTGCCAGCAGCCAAGATTTTGCAGATTACAATGAGCAGTTCTTC	CASSQDFADYNEQFF
many	TRBV4-3	NA	TRBJ1-1	TGCGCCAGCAGCCAAGAAGCTGGGCCGAACACTGAAGCTTTCTTT	CASSQEAGPNTEAFF
many	TRBV6-6	TRBD2	TRBJ2-7	TGTGCCAGCAGTTACTTAACTAGCGGGAGAGCCGAGCAGTACTTC	CASSYLTSGRAEQYF
many	TRBV19	NA	TRBJ1-1	TGTGCCAGTAGTATCGGGGCTGACACTGAAGCTTTCTTT	CASSIGADTEAFF
NA	TRBV7-2	NA	TRBJ2-2	TGTGCCAGCAGCTTAGGCCACACCGGGGAGCTGTTTTTT	CASSLGHTGELFF
NA	TRBV10-2	NA	TRBJ1-1	TGCGCCAGCAGTGAGCCCAAATCCGCAATTGGCACTGAAGCTTTCTTT	CASSEPKSAIGTEAFF
NA	TRBV2	NA	TRBJ1-2	TGTGCCTGCAGTCCAAGTACGGGACTGACTATCTATGGCTACACCTTC	CACSPSTGLTIYGYTF